The clone carrying this T cell receptor (beta chain) showed up just a few times. What it binds is unknown. TCRdb analysed the 5' RACE reads with MiXCR anew, one entry per CDR3 protein. The repertoire includes hundreds of thousands of distinct CDR3 sequences, 6.2% of them detected once, and 15% sits in the top ten. V was shortened by 7 bases and J by 3 bases, with 16 bases between the two germline ends. The CDR3 has 16 residues. CDR1 and CDR2 (germline): MDHEN, SYDVKM. This specimen comes from a study of T cells after yellow fever vaccination. Study-level background: The SMART-Seq v4 Ultra Low Input method served to prepare the low-cell-number fractions.

Whole-study results and caveats: Clones that expanded after primary vaccination mostly reappeared after the booster (96% CD4, 88% CD8). It was the secondary response that reached its peak faster, day 5 versus 15, but it was weaker. Only a small proportion of the clonotypes turned up in both the CD4 and the CD8 compartments, likely arising from convergent recombination.

The clonotype was recovered from a man in his thirties or forties who received the YFV17D yellow fever vaccine. This chain links TRBV28 with TRBJ2-6, with TRBD2 as a possible D gene (6 bases). Sequencing used PBMCs, obtained 5 days after the yellow fever booster vaccination. The CDR3 is CASTREREDGANVLTF. DNA for the CDR3: TGTGCCAGCACTCGAGAGAGGGAGGATGGGGCCAACGTCCTGACTTTC.